This entry lists 2 T cell receptor beta chains sequenced from one sample in a study of OX40 agonist ivuxolimab in advanced cancers. Measured with immunoSEQ multiplex PCR; TCRdb has only the in-frame clones, and not every one. This table holds approximately 74,000 clones, 85% found once. The sequencing used CD4+ or CD8+ T cells sorted from blood, collected in a trial of the OX40 agonist ivuxolimab. These receptors were collected from an adult with an advanced solid tumor such as melanoma, head and neck, liver or kidney cancer.

The V and J genes are TRBV7-2 and TRBJ1-2; D perhaps matches TRBD1 (5 bases). The V and J ends lost 2 bases and 5 bases respectively, with 9 bases between them. The CDR3 has 13 residues. The germline V gene encodes CDR1 SGHTA and CDR2 FQGNSA. The CDR3 spells CASSLTGGYGYTF. Here the CDR3 DNA reads TGTGCCAGCAGCTTAACAGGAGGGTATGGCTACACCTTC.

The chain combines TRBV7-3 with TRBJ2-5; D unclear. CDR3 length: 10 residues. In germline, CDR1 is SGHTA, CDR2 FQGTGA. The V end lost 8 bases, the J end lost 3 bases, and 4 bases lay between the germline ends. CDR3 loop: CASAEETQYF. The CDR3 coding sequence is TGTGCCAGCGCGGAAGAGACCCAGTACTTC.